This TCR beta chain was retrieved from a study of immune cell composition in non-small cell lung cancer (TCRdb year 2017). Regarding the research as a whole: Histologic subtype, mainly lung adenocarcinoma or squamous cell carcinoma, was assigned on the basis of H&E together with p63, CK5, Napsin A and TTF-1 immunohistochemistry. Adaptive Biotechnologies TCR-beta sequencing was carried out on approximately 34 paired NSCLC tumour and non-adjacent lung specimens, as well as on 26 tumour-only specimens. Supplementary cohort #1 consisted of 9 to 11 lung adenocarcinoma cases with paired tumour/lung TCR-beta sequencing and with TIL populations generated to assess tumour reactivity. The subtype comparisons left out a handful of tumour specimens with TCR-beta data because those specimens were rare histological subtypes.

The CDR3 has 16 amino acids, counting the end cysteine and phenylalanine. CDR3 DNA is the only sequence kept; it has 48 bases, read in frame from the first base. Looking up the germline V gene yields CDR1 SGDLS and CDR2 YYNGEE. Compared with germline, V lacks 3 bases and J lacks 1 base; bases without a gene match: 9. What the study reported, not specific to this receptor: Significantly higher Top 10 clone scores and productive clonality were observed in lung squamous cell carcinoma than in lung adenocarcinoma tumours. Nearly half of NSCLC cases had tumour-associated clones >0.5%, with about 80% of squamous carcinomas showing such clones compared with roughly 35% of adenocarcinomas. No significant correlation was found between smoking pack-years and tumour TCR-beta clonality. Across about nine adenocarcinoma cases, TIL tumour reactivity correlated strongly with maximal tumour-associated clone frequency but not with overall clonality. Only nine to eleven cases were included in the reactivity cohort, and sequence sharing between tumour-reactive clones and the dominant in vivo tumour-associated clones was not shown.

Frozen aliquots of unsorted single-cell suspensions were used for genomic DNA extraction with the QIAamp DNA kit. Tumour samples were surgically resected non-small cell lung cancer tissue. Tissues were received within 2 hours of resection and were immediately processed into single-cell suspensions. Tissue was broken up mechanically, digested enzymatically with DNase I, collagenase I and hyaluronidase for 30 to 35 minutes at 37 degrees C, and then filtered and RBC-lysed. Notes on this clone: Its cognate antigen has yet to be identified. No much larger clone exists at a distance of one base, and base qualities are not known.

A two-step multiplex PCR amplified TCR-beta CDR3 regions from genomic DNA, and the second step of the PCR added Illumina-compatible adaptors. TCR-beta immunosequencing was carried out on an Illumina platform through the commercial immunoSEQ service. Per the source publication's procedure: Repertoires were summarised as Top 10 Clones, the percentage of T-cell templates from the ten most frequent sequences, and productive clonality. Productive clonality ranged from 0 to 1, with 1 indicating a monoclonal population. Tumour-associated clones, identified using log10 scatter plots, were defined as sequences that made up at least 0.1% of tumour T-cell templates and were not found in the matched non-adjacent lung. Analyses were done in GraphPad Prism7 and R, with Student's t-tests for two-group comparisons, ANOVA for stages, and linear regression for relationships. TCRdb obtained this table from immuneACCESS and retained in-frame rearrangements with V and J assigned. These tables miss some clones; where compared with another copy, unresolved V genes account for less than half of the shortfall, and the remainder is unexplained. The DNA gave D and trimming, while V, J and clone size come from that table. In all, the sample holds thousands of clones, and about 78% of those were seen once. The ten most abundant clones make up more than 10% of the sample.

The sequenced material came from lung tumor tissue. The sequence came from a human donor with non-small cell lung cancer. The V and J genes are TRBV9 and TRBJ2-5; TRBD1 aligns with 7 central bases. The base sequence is TGTGCCAGCAGCGCCGGGACAGCCGTATTCCAAGAGACCCAGTACTTC. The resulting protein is CASSAGTAVFQETQYF.